The source of this T cell receptor beta chain is a study of cytomegalovirus exposure and HLA in healthy donors. The overall study: One earlier analysis, a look at 150 million to 200 million T cells, found around 110 million unique TCR beta sequences.

Notes on this clone: Its antigen is not known.

In germline, CDR1 is SGHVS, CDR2 FQNEAQ. Trimming took 5 bases from V and 0 from J; bases not matched to a gene: 4. The length of the CDR3 is 15 residues. Broader study findings: For cytomegalovirus status, the classifier reportedly gave diagnoses with high specificity and sensitivity. Association of a missense DCLRE1C variant with TCR beta V- and J-gene trimming was reported in a later analysis. In a later analysis, DRB1 alleles had the most associated TCRs; HLA-C alleles the fewest.

The primer mix had 60 Vbeta and 13 Jbeta primers. Measured with immunoSEQ multiplex PCR; TCRdb has only the in-frame clones, and not every one. Of over 150,000 clones listed, more than 60% are singletons. Source material: PBMCs. The chain uses TRBV7-8 and TRBJ1-3, with 7 bases matching TRBD1. The origin of this receptor is a woman aged 60-75 years in good health and CMV-seropositive. The chain's CDR3 is CASSIQGSSGNTIYF. The CDR3 DNA sequence: TGTGCCAGCAGCATACAGGGGAGCTCTGGAAACACCATATATTTT.